These 10 T cell receptor beta chains were all obtained from the same sample, sequenced in a study of T cells in lung cancer brain metastases. TCRdb's copy holds only in-frame clones and misses some; the assay was immunoSEQ multiplex PCR. This table holds several thousand clones, just over 85% found once. The sequenced material came from tumor tissue from the primary lung tumor. The receptor set was obtained from a man aged 45-65 years with non-small cell lung cancer.

This clone came up once. The chain employs TRBV25-1 and TRBJ1-1; 9 bases map to TRBD1. The CDR3 covers 16 residues. V shed 4 bases and J 3 bases; nucleotides not matched to a gene: 9. Looked up from germline, CDR1 is MGHDK and CDR2 is SYGVNS. DNA of the CDR3: TGTGCCAGCAGTGGTGGACAGGGGACAGAGGACACTGAAGCTTTCTTT. This gives the protein CASSGGQGTEDTEAFF.

This chain uses TRBV14 with TRBJ2-7; tentatively, D is TRBD1 or TRBD2 (5 bases each). Germline CDR1 SGHDN, CDR2 FVKESK. The length of the CDR3 is 18 residues. V lost 0 bases and J lost 2, with 20 bases in between. The CDR3 bases are TGTGCCAGCAGCCAAGATCCAGGTTTGACAGAGCGGCCCTACGAGCAGTACTTC. Translated, it gives CASSQDPGLTERPYEQYF.

CDR3 region: CASSQISRRADYGYTF. The DNA of the CDR3 is TGTGCCAGCAGCCAAATCAGTCGCAGGGCCGACTATGGCTACACCTTC. This chain uses TRBV4-2 with TRBJ1-2, with D possibly matching TRBD1 (5 bases). There are 16 residues in the CDR3. CDR1 is LGHNA and CDR2 is YNFKEQ in the germline V gene. The V end lost 2 bases, the J end lost 3 bases, and 16 bases lay between the germline ends.

About this clone: Germline is not matched at one junction end, which may reflect a read error. V usage is TRBV7-9 and J usage is TRBJ2-5; no definite D call. Germline CDR1 is SEHNR and CDR2 is FQNEAQ (reference sequence). The CDR3 consists of 14 residues. The CDR3 DNA sequence: TGTGCCAGCAGCTTTTCGACCAACCAAAAGACCCAGTACTTC. Protein product: CASSFSTNQKTQYF.

The rearrangement uses TRBV6-1 and TRBJ2-3, with D unclear. V lost 7 bases and J 0 bases, leaving 14 bases between the germline ends. The CDR3 loop spans 15 amino acids. CDR1 is MNHNS and CDR2 is SASEGT in the germline V gene. CDR3 residues: CASKTDGTSTDTQYF. The CDR3 DNA sequence: TGTGCCAGCAAAACAGACGGTACTAGCACAGATACGCAGTATTTT.

J is TRBJ1-2 and V is TRBV15; possibly TRBD1 for D (6 bases). The length of the CDR3 is 15 residues. Trimming took 7 bases from V and 7 from J, leaving 22 bases between them. CDR1 and CDR2 (germline): LNHNV, YYDKDF (reference sequence). The CDR3: CATTDQAGALFGYTF. For the CDR3, the DNA is TGTGCCACCACCGACCAGGCGGGGGCACTCTTTGGCTACACCTTC.

The rearrangement joins TRBV7-9 to TRBJ1-2; D gene unclear. Germline-derived CDR1 and CDR2 are SEHNR and FQNEAQ (reference sequence). V was trimmed by 3 bases and J by 4 bases, leaving 12 bases between them. The CDR3 sequence is 14 residues long. Here the CDR3 reads CASSFMGPGYGYTF. The CDR3 DNA reads as TGTGCCAGCAGCTTTATGGGCCCTGGCTATGGCTACACCTTC.

The chain joins TRBV9 to TRBJ2-1, with D possibly matching TRBD2 (6 bases). This CDR3 has 16 residues. Trimming took 3 bases from V and 4 from J, leaving 17 bases between them. CDR1 is SGDLS and CDR2 is YYNGEE in the germline V gene. The CDR3: CASSAHPRGTYNEQFF. CDR3 DNA sequence: TGTGCCAGCAGCGCCCATCCCCGTGGGACTTACAATGAGCAGTTCTTC. Variable domain in full (rest from reference TRBV9 and TRBJ2-1): DSGVTQTPKHLITATGQRVTLRCSPRSGDLSVYWYQQSLDQGLQFLIQYYNGEERAKGNILERFSAQQFPDLHSELNLSSLELGDSALYFCASSAHPRGTYNEQFFGPGTRLTVL.

The genes are TRBV19 and TRBJ1-5; D might be TRBD1 (5 bases). Deletions cut 4 bases from V and 6 bases from J, with 19 bases between. This CDR3 contains 16 residues. The germline V gene has CDR1 LNHDA and CDR2 SQIVND (reference sequence). The CDR3, as DNA: TGTGCCAGTAGTAGTGACTCGTGGCAGGGAGTTCAGCCCCAGCATTTT. Residues: CASSSDSWQGVQPQHF.

This chain joins TRBV7-9 and TRBJ1-1; 7 bases line up with TRBD1. Germline-derived CDR1 and CDR2 are SEHNR and FQNEAQ (reference sequence). The V and J ends lost 5 bases and 4 bases, in that order; junction bases with no gene match: 10. The CDR3 is made up of 15 amino acids. The CDR3 region has the DNA TGTGCCAGCAGCCCACAGGGGAGTGAAGTCACTGAAGCTTTCTTT. Translated: CASSPQGSEVTEAFF. Filled out from reference TRBV7-9 and TRBJ1-1, the complete variable domain reads DTGVSQNPRHKITKRGQNVTFRCDPISEHNRLYWYRQTLGQGPEFLTYFQNEAQLEKSRLLSDRFSAERPKGSFSTLEIQRTEQGDSAMYLCASSPQGSEVTEAFFGQGTRLTVV.